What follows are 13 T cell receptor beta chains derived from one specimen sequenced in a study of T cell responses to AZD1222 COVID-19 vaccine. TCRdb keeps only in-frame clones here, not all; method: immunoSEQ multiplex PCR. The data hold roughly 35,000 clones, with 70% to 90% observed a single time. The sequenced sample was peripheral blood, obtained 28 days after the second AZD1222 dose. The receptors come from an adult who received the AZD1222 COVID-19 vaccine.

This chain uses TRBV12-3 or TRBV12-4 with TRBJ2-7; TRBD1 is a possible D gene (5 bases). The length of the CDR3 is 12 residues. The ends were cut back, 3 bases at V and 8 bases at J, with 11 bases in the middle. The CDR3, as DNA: TGTGCCAGCAGTTTGGACAATGGCAAGCAGTACTTC. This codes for CASSLDNGKQYF.

The CDR3 loop is CASSIDLRETQYF. Here the CDR3 DNA reads TGTGCCAGTAGTATAGATTTGCGGGAGACCCAGTACTTC. The V gene is TRBV19, the J gene TRBJ2-5; no definite D call. Trimming shortened V by 0 bases and J by 5 bases, and 7 bases separated the two germline ends. Germline CDR1 reads LNHDA; CDR2 reads SQIVND (reference sequence). The CDR3 is 13 residues long.

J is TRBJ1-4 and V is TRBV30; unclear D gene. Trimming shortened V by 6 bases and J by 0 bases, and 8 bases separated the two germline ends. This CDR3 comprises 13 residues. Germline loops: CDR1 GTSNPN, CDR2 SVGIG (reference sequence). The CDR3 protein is CACAPATNEKLFF. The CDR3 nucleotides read TGTGCCTGCGCACCTGCAACTAATGAAAAACTGTTTTTT.

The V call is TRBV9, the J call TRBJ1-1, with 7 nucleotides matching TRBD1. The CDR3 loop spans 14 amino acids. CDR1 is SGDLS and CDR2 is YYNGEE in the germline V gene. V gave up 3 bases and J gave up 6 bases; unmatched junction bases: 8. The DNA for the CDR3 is TGTGCCAGCAGCGCCATACAGGGGTATCCTGAAGCTTTCTTT. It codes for CASSAIQGYPEAFF.

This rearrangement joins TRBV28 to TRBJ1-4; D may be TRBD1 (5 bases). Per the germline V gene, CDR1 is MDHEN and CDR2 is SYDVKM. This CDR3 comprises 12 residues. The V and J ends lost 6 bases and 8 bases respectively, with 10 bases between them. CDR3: CASRTAGEKLFF. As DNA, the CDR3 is TGTGCCAGCAGAACTGCAGGGGAAAAACTGTTTTTT.

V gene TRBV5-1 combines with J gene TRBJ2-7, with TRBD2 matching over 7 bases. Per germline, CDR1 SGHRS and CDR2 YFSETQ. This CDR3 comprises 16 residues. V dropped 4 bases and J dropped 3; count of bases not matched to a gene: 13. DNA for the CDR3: TGCGCCAGCAGCCAATACCGTGCTAGCGGTGACTACGAGCAGTACTTC. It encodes CASSQYRASGDYEQYF.

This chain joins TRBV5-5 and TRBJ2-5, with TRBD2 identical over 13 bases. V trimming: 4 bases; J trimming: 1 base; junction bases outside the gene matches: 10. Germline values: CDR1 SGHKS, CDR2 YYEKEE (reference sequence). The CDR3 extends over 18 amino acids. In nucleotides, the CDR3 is TGTGCCAGCAGCCGAGAAACCGGACTAGCGGGGGCCCAAGAGACCCAGTACTTC. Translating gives CASSRETGLAGAQETQYF.

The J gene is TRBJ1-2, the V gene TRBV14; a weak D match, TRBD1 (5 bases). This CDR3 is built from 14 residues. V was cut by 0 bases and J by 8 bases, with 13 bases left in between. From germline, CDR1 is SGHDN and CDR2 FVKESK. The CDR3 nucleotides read TGTGCCAGCAGCCAAGATCGGGGCCAAACGGGCTACACCTTC. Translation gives CASSQDRGQTGYTF.

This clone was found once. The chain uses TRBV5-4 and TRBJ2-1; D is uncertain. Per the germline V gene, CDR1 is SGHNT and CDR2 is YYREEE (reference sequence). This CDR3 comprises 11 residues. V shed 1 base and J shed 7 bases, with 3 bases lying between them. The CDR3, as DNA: TGTGCCAGCAGCTTGTCTAATGAGCAGTTCTTC. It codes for CASSLSNEQFF.

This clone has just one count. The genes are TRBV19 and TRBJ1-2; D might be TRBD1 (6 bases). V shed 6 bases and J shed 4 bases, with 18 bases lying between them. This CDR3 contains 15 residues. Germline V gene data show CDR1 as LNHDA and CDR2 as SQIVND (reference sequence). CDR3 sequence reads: CASRPGTPRGYGYTF. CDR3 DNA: TGTGCCAGTAGACCCGGGACACCCCGCGGCTATGGCTACACCTTC.

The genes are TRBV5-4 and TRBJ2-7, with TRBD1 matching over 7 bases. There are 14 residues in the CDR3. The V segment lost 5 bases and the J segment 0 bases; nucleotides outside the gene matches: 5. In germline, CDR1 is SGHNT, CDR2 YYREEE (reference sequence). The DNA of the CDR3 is TGTGCCAGCAGTAAACAGGGGACCTCCTACGAGCAGTACTTC. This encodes CASSKQGTSYEQYF.

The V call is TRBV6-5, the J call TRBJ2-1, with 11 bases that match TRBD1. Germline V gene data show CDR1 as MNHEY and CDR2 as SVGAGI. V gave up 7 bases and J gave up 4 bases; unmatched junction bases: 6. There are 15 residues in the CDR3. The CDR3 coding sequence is TGTGCCAGCATCCCGGACAGGGGGCTGTACAATGAGCAGTTCTTC. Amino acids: CASIPDRGLYNEQFF.

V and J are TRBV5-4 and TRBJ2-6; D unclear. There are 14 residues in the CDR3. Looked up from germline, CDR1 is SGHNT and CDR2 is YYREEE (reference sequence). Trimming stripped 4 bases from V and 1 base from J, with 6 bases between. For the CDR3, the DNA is TGTGCCAGCAGCCAGATGTCTGGGGCCAACGTCCTGACTTTC. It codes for CASSQMSGANVLTF.